This entry lists 5 T cell receptor beta chains sequenced from one sample in a study of blood T cell repertoires in COVID-19 (dated by TCRdb to about 2020). The method was the immunoSEQ multiplex PCR assay. This immuneACCESS table, as held by TCRdb, lists in-frame sequences with V and J called but not all clones. Of the missing ones, under half trace to an unresolved V gene in checked studies; the others have no known cause. This sample has roughly 180,000 clones in its table, and about 90% of those were observed once. Of the sample, around 2.4% is held by the ten largest clones. The sequenced sample consisted of PBMCs or T cells enriched from blood (not recorded which). The receptors were sampled from a woman in her thirties who had recovered from COVID-19.

The V gene is TRBV3-1 (or the pseudogene TRBV3-2), the J gene TRBJ2-5, with D hard to call. Trimming removed 4 bases at V and 2 bases at J, with 14 bases between. Germline V gene sequence: CDR1 LGHDT, CDR2 YNNKEL (reference sequence). CDR3 length: 15 amino acids. DNA for the CDR3: TGTGCCAGCAGCCCTAAGATTGATAAACAAGAGACCCAGTACTTC. This sequence encodes CASSPKIDKQETQYF.

This sequence joins TRBV7-6 and TRBJ1-6, with TRBD1 as a possible D gene (6 bases). The germline V and J ends were trimmed by 5 bases and 7 bases, with 12 bases remaining between them. CDR3 length: 14 amino acids. Germline lookup yields CDR1 SGHVS and CDR2 FNYEAQ. DNA of the CDR3: TGTGCCAGCAGCCCGACAGGTGGGAATTCACCCCTCCACTTT. It yields the protein CASSPTGGNSPLHF.

The rearrangement joins TRBV7-3 to TRBJ2-6; D is ambiguous. V shed 2 bases and J shed 2 bases, with 13 bases lying between them. This CDR3 region has 17 residues. Germline V gives CDR1 SGHTA, CDR2 FQGTGA. CDR3 nucleotide sequence: TGTGCCAGCAGCTTATCGCAGGTCATTCCTGGGGCCAACGTCCTGACTTTC. Translating gives CASSLSQVIPGANVLTF.

V gene TRBV30 combines with J gene TRBJ1-1, with a tentative D call TRBD1 (5 bases). CDR3 length: 13 amino acids. V lost 5 bases and J lost 6, with 16 bases in between. Germline V gives CDR1 GTSNPN, CDR2 SVGIG (reference sequence). The CDR3 reads CAWGGTLGSEAFF. The CDR3 DNA reads TGTGCCTGGGGGGGGACTTTGGGCTCTGAAGCTTTCTTT.

This rearrangement joins TRBV6-1 to TRBJ2-3; perhaps TRBD1 as D (6 bases). This CDR3 region has 15 residues. Trimming took 2 bases from V and 3 from J, leaving 12 bases between them. The germline V gene encodes CDR1 MNHNS and CDR2 SASEGT. As DNA, the CDR3 is TGTGCCAGCAGTGAAAACCTCGACAGGACAGATACGCAGTATTTT. Its protein product is CASSENLDRTDTQYF.